The next 3 T cell receptor beta chains were all read from a single sample in a study of T cell responses to AZD1222 COVID-19 vaccine. Here immunoSEQ multiplex PCR was the method, and the copy in TCRdb shows in-frame clones only, minus some. The sample shows roughly 140,000 clones, about 88% of them seen only once. The starting material was peripheral blood, obtained on day 0 of AZD1222 vaccination. The receptor set was obtained from an adult in good health.

The V call is TRBV19, the J call TRBJ2-5; D perhaps matches TRBD1 (6 bases). The germline gives CDR1 LNHDA, CDR2 SQIVND (reference sequence). There are 14 residues in the CDR3. The V gene lost 6 bases and the J gene lost 5 bases, with 16 bases spanning the gap. In nucleotides, the CDR3 is TGTGCCAGTAGGCCAGGGGTCTACGGGGAGACCCAGTACTTC. Its protein product is CASRPGVYGETQYF.

The chain links TRBV3-1 (or the pseudogene TRBV3-2) to TRBJ2-7; D may be TRBD1 (6 bases). Trimming took 0 bases from V and 8 from J, leaving 11 bases between them. This CDR3 spans 13 amino acids. CDR1 and CDR2 (germline): LGHDT, YNNKEL (reference sequence). The CDR3, as DNA: TGTGCCAGCAGCCAAGACAGGGGCAGGCAGCAGTACTTC. Its translation is CASSQDRGRQQYF.

This sequence joins TRBV5-1 and TRBJ2-1; possibly TRBD1 for D (6 bases). Trimming stripped 1 base from V and 0 bases from J, with 17 bases between. Germline V CDR1 and CDR2: SGHRS, YFSETQ. The CDR3 covers 18 residues. The DNA for the CDR3 is TGCGCCAGCAGCTTGTCGACTACAGGGTTTAACTCCTACAATGAGCAGTTCTTC. Protein product: CASSLSTTGFNSYNEQFF.